Here is one TCR beta chain with its context. Its antigen is not known. The data derive from a study of vaccination effects on CD4 cells after COVID-19. Study-wide results and caveats: Common cold coronaviruses were cross-recognized by only 1 of 255 vaccine-induced clones in healthy vaccinees. Convalescent patients were few in the study, and early post-infection timepoints were absent.

The data were produced by immunoSEQ multiplex PCR, yet TCRdb's version contains in-frame clones alone and is incomplete. The data contain 25,000 or so clones, less than 75% of them singletons. CDR3 length: 12 amino acids. Germline lookup yields CDR1 GTSNPN and CDR2 SVGIG (reference sequence). V trimming: 4 bases; J trimming: 8 bases; junction bases outside the gene matches: 7. Ahead of sequencing, the ViraFEST assay grew antigen-specific CD4+ T cells using viral peptide pools. Between days 9 and 10 of culture, CD4+ T cells were separated out. Of the BNT162b2 and mRNA-1273 vaccines, participants received two doses of one or the other. Among the vaccine recipients, none had a prior SARS-CoV-2 infection, and nucleocapsid antibodies were negative. Half-medium replacement with IL-2 medium occurred on days 3 and 7.

Sequencing used CD4+ T cells from PBMCs cultured with SARS-CoV-2 spike peptides, obtained after COVID-19 vaccination. The sequence derives from a human donor who received a COVID-19 vaccine. The V call is TRBV30, the J call TRBJ1-2; 7 bases fit TRBD1. DNA for the CDR3: TGTGCCTGGAAACTGACAGGGAGCGGCTACACCTTC. It codes for CAWKLTGSGYTF.